This T cell receptor beta chain was recovered during a study of metastatic and nonmetastatic thyroid tumors. On the study more broadly: Across blood and tumor or nodule tissue, repertoires from malignant and benign thyroid patients were compared with one another.

Germline CDR1 and CDR2: MNHNS and SASEGT. J was trimmed by 7 bases and V by 5 bases; bases with no gene match: 9. The CDR3 has 16 amino acids. Methods used by the authors: CDR3 differences across clinicopathological groups were used to build a distant-metastasis classifier for papillary thyroid cancer. TCRdb re-called clones from the PCR reads using MiXCR. The V and J calls were determined by TCRdb, not by the authors. Found here are 20,000 to 25,000 clones, about a third of them singletons; the top ten hold 22%. This clone was seen only a few times. Its antigen is not known. Ahead of thyroid surgery, no patient had received treatment of any kind. Points from the study as a whole: A significant increase in TCR beta diversity was reportedly seen in malignant thyroid tumors relative to benign nodules, in blood and tumor.

The clonotype comes from a male donor with papillary thyroid cancer or a benign thyroid nodule (not recorded which). Some clones in this sample may be carry-over from other donors' samples. The specimen sequenced was blood. The rearrangement uses TRBV6-1 and TRBJ2-1, with 12 bases matching TRBD1. Written as DNA, the CDR3 is TGTGCCAGCAGTACCCGGGACAGGGGGCGTATTAATGAGCAGTTCTTC. Translating gives CASSTRDRGRINEQFF.